The sequence of this T cell receptor (beta chain) was determined in a study of blood T cell repertoires in COVID-19. Study overall: In each case, the material was cDNA or gDNA derived from T cells, B-cell-depleted T cells, or PBMCs.

Sequenced by immunoSEQ multiplex PCR; TCRdb stores in-frame clones only, minus some. This table holds about 210,000 clones, 81% found once. What was sequenced was PBMCs or T cells enriched from blood (not recorded which). This receptor was obtained from a woman in her forties or fifties with acute COVID-19.

The CDR3 nucleotides are TGTGCCAGCAGCTTTGACAGGGGGCGCGGTGAAAAACTGTTTTTT. It encodes CASSFDRGRGEKLFF. V usage is TRBV7-2 and J usage is TRBJ1-4, with TRBD1 matching 10 bases. The germline V gene encodes CDR1 SGHTA and CDR2 FQGNSA. This CDR3 contains 15 residues. With V trimmed by 3 bases and J by 7 bases, 5 bases remained unmatched. The variable domain in full, completed from reference TRBV7-2 and TRBJ1-4, reads GAGVSQSPSNKVTEKGKDVELRCDPISGHTALYWYRQSLGQGLEFLIYFQGNSAPDKSGLPSDRFSAERTGGSVSTLTIQRTQQEDSAVYLCASSFDRGRGEKLFFGSGTQLSVL.